This TCR beta chain was recovered during a study of blood T cells in healthy people across ages. Unmatched junction bases numbered 6, after V lost 5 bases and J lost 0 bases. Germline CDR1 SGHTA, CDR2 FQGTGA. The CDR3 sequence is 15 residues long. The use of a sample-barcoded 5' primer and a J-beta primer mix characterized a second PCR of roughly 6 to 11 cycles. TCRdb re-called the 5' RACE reads with MiXCR, one entry per CDR3 protein. This table has more than 750,000 distinct CDR3 sequences, about 27% appearing once. The data also belong to a second study, concerning T cells of mothers and their children.

This TCR came from a woman in her thirties or forties in good health. The sample consisted of blood. V usage is TRBV7-3 and J usage is TRBJ1-2, with 7 bases identical to TRBD1. CDR3 residues: CASSPGGRPNYGYTF. CDR3 nucleotides: TGTGCCAGCAGCCCAGGGGGGAGGCCTAACTATGGCTACACCTTC.